This is a list of T cell receptor beta chains from one sample in a study of regulatory T cells in long-lasting Graves disease. One entry per CDR3 protein, called by TCRdb with MiXCR from the multiplex PCR reads. The sample carries 200,000 to 250,000 distinct CDR3 sequences, 20% recorded once. The sequencing used peripheral blood mononuclear cells (PBMCs), collected at new diagnosis, from a patient treated with antithyroid drugs. The source is a female donor with Graves disease. CDR3s include the opening cysteine and the closing phenylalanine or tryptophan. Fields, in order: CDR3 DNA, CDR3 protein, V gene, D gene, clone size, J gene. D genes are given only for firm matches. Clone sizes are given selectively: once, few, many, or a class where the clone is expanded.

CDR3nt: TGTGCCAGTACTGGGCGGGACTACGAGCAGTACTTC
CDR3aa: CASTGRDYEQYF
v_gene: TRBV19
d_gene: -
abundance: many
j_gene: TRBJ2-7

CDR3nt: TGTGCCAGCAGTCTTCAGGGACTAGCGGGACTGGAAGAGCAGTTCTTC
CDR3aa: CASSLQGLAGLEEQFF
v_gene: TRBV2
d_gene: TRBD2
abundance: once
j_gene: TRBJ2-1

CDR3nt: TGTGCCAGCAGTTTATCTACCCGGACCGGGGAGCTGTTTTTT
CDR3aa: CASSLSTRTGELFF
v_gene: TRBV27
d_gene: -
abundance: many
j_gene: TRBJ2-2

CDR3nt: TGTGCCAGCAGCCTCGACAGGGGGCAAGAGACCCAGTACTTC
CDR3aa: CASSLDRGQETQYF
v_gene: TRBV7-7
d_gene: TRBD1
abundance: many
j_gene: TRBJ2-5

CDR3nt: TGTGCCAGCAGTAAGGCAGGGGAGAGTACTAATGAAAAACTGTTTTTT
CDR3aa: CASSKAGESTNEKLFF
v_gene: TRBV6-1
d_gene: -
abundance: many
j_gene: TRBJ1-4

CDR3nt: TGTGCCAGCGGGAGAGGGGTAGACTACGAGCAGTACTTC
CDR3aa: CASGRGVDYEQYF
v_gene: TRBV6-1
d_gene: -
abundance: many
j_gene: TRBJ2-7

CDR3nt: TGTGCCAGCACCGCCCGGAGAGATACGCAGTATTTT
CDR3aa: CASTARRDTQYF
v_gene: TRBV6-2/TRBV6-3
d_gene: -
abundance: -
j_gene: TRBJ2-3

CDR3nt: TGCAGTGCTAGAGGCGGGGTACCTTTAGGCAATCAGCCCCAGCATTTT
CDR3aa: CSARGGVPLGNQPQHF
v_gene: TRBV20-1
d_gene: -
abundance: -
j_gene: TRBJ1-5

CDR3nt: TGTGCCAGCAGCGTGACGCATAGCAATCAGCCCCAGCATTTT
CDR3aa: CASSVTHSNQPQHF
v_gene: TRBV6-1
d_gene: -
abundance: many
j_gene: TRBJ1-5

CDR3nt: TGTGCCAGCAGCTTAGTTTTCACTGGAGCCTGGGAGCTGTTTTTT
CDR3aa: CASSLVFTGAWELFF
v_gene: TRBV7-2
d_gene: -
abundance: many
j_gene: TRBJ2-2

CDR3nt: TGTGCCAGCAGCTTGTACGGGACAGCAAATAATTCACCCCTCCACTTT
CDR3aa: CASSLYGTANNSPLHF
v_gene: TRBV5-6
d_gene: TRBD1
abundance: -
j_gene: TRBJ1-6

CDR3nt: TGTGCCAGCAGCTTATCATGGACAGGGAACACTGAAGCTTTCTTT
CDR3aa: CASSLSWTGNTEAFF
v_gene: TRBV11-3
d_gene: TRBD1
abundance: many
j_gene: TRBJ1-1

CDR3nt: TGCGCCAGCAGCCAAGAGTCGGGAACTAATGAAAAACTGTTTTTT
CDR3aa: CASSQESGTNEKLFF
v_gene: TRBV4-1
d_gene: -
abundance: -
j_gene: TRBJ1-4

CDR3nt: TGTGCCAGCAGCTTAGTGCGCAGGGGAACTTCACCCCTCCACTTT
CDR3aa: CASSLVRRGTSPLHF
v_gene: TRBV7-2
d_gene: -
abundance: many
j_gene: TRBJ1-6

CDR3nt: TGCAGTGCTAGAAGGGGTCAAAACCAAGAGACCCAGTACTTC
CDR3aa: CSARRGQNQETQYF
v_gene: TRBV20-1
d_gene: -
abundance: -
j_gene: TRBJ2-5

CDR3nt: TGTGCCAGCAGCTCGCAATTCGGCACAGATACGCAGTATTTT
CDR3aa: CASSSQFGTDTQYF
v_gene: TRBV11-2
d_gene: -
abundance: many
j_gene: TRBJ2-3

CDR3nt: TGTGCCAGCAGTTTGGAGGGGGGGCTTAATTCACCCCTCCACTTT
CDR3aa: CASSLEGGLNSPLHF
v_gene: TRBV12-3/TRBV12-4
d_gene: -
abundance: many
j_gene: TRBJ1-6

CDR3nt: TGTGCCAGTAGCAGCATAGGGAGTCTAGCTTTCTTT
CDR3aa: CASSSIGSLAFF
v_gene: TRBV19
d_gene: -
abundance: few
j_gene: TRBJ1-1

CDR3nt: TGTGCCACCCAGAACCCCCCCTCCTACAATGAGCAGTCCTTC
CDR3aa: CATQNPPSYNEQSF
v_gene: TRBV10-3
d_gene: -
abundance: few
j_gene: TRBJ2-1

CDR3nt: TGCAGTGCTAGGGGACAGACGATAGACTACGAGCAGTACTTC
CDR3aa: CSARGQTIDYEQYF
v_gene: TRBV20-1
d_gene: TRBD1
abundance: -
j_gene: TRBJ2-7

CDR3nt: TGCAGTGCGATCAGGGGGAACAATGAGCAGTTCTTC
CDR3aa: CSAIRGNNEQFF
v_gene: TRBV20-1
d_gene: TRBD1
abundance: many
j_gene: TRBJ2-1

CDR3nt: TGTGCCAGTAGTGTGGACCTATACAATGAGCAGTTCTTC
CDR3aa: CASSVDLYNEQFF
v_gene: TRBV19
d_gene: -
abundance: -
j_gene: TRBJ2-1

CDR3nt: TGCGCCAGCAGCCAAGAGGCCAGCTATGGCTACACCTTC
CDR3aa: CASSQEASYGYTF
v_gene: TRBV4-1
d_gene: -
abundance: -
j_gene: TRBJ1-2

CDR3nt: TGTGCCAGCAGCTCGGGACTAGATAGCTCCGAGCAGTACTTC
CDR3aa: CASSSGLDSSEQYF
v_gene: TRBV7-2
d_gene: TRBD2
abundance: many
j_gene: TRBJ2-7

CDR3nt: TGTGCCAGCAGCCCCCGGCTGACTAGCGGGGAGGACATTCAGTACTTC
CDR3aa: CASSPRLTSGEDIQYF
v_gene: TRBV11-2
d_gene: TRBD2
abundance: many
j_gene: TRBJ2-4

CDR3nt: TGTGCCAGCAGCTTAGTTGCCGTGAACACTGAAGCTTTCTTT
CDR3aa: CASSLVAVNTEAFF
v_gene: TRBV11-2
d_gene: -
abundance: many
j_gene: TRBJ1-1

CDR3nt: TGTGCCAGCAGCTCACAGGGGCCTAGGCAGCCCCAGCATTTT
CDR3aa: CASSSQGPRQPQHF
v_gene: TRBV7-2
d_gene: TRBD1
abundance: -
j_gene: TRBJ1-5

CDR3nt: TGCAGTGCACCAACTAGTAGGACCTACAATGAGCAGTTCTTC
CDR3aa: CSAPTSRTYNEQFF
v_gene: TRBV20-1
d_gene: -
abundance: many
j_gene: TRBJ2-1

CDR3nt: TGTGCCAGTAGTACCAAAACAGGGATCTCCTACGAGCAGTACTTC
CDR3aa: CASSTKTGISYEQYF
v_gene: TRBV19
d_gene: -
abundance: many
j_gene: TRBJ2-7

CDR3nt: TGTGCCAGCAGCTTACATGGGGACACTGAAGCTTTCTTT
CDR3aa: CASSLHGDTEAFF
v_gene: TRBV7-2
d_gene: -
abundance: few
j_gene: TRBJ1-1

CDR3nt: TGCGCCAGCAGCCAAGAGAGACTAGGGAGAGGAGAGCAGTTCTTC
CDR3aa: CASSQERLGRGEQFF
v_gene: TRBV4-1
d_gene: -
abundance: many
j_gene: TRBJ2-1

CDR3nt: TGCAGTGCTAGGGTTGGGCAGCTTCCAGATACGCAGTATTTT
CDR3aa: CSARVGQLPDTQYF
v_gene: TRBV20-1
d_gene: -
abundance: many
j_gene: TRBJ2-3

CDR3nt: TGTGCCAGCAGCGAGTGGACTAGCCCAGATACGCAGTATTTT
CDR3aa: CASSEWTSPDTQYF
v_gene: TRBV11-2
d_gene: TRBD2
abundance: -
j_gene: TRBJ2-3

CDR3nt: TGTGCCAGCGACACCGGTGCTACTAGCGGGTACAATGAGCAGTTCTTC
CDR3aa: CASDTGATSGYNEQFF
v_gene: TRBV7-2
d_gene: TRBD2
abundance: many
j_gene: TRBJ2-1

CDR3nt: TGTGCCAGCAGGGAACGCTACGAGCAGTACTTC
CDR3aa: CASRERYEQYF
v_gene: TRBV6-2/TRBV6-3
d_gene: -
abundance: once
j_gene: TRBJ2-7

CDR3nt: TGTGCCAGCAGTTACGGTAGCGCCCAAGAGACCCAGTACTTC
CDR3aa: CASSYGSAQETQYF
v_gene: TRBV6-1
d_gene: -
abundance: once
j_gene: TRBJ2-5

CDR3nt: TGTGCCAGCAGTTACCGTCTTAGGGGCTGGTCCCCGCGGCTATATAGCAATCAGCCCCAGCATTTT
CDR3aa: CASSYRLRGWSPRLYSNQPQHF
v_gene: TRBV6-5
d_gene: -
abundance: many
j_gene: TRBJ1-5

CDR3nt: TGTGCCAGCAGCCTAGCGGGGCAGAATGAAAAACTGTTTTTT
CDR3aa: CASSLAGQNEKLFF
v_gene: TRBV28
d_gene: -
abundance: many
j_gene: TRBJ1-4

CDR3nt: TGCAGTGCCAGAGGTTCGACTAGCGAGAAAGAGACCCAGTACTTC
CDR3aa: CSARGSTSEKETQYF
v_gene: TRBV20-1
d_gene: TRBD2
abundance: -
j_gene: TRBJ2-5

CDR3nt: TGTGCCAGTAGTAAAGCCGGGGCCGGGACGTATTATAATTCACCCCTCCACTTT
CDR3aa: CASSKAGAGTYYNSPLHF
v_gene: TRBV19
d_gene: -
abundance: -
j_gene: TRBJ1-6

CDR3nt: TGTGCCAGCAGCCGCAATACAGACAGGGCCGGCTACACCTTC
CDR3aa: CASSRNTDRAGYTF
v_gene: TRBV6-2/TRBV6-3
d_gene: TRBD1
abundance: many
j_gene: TRBJ1-2

CDR3nt: TGTGCCAGCAGCTCACGGACTAGCGGTAATCCCTACGAGCAGTACTTC
CDR3aa: CASSSRTSGNPYEQYF
v_gene: TRBV5-6
d_gene: TRBD2
abundance: few
j_gene: TRBJ2-7

CDR3nt: TGTGCCAGCAGCCCCGCCCCCGGACAAGAGACCCAGTACTTC
CDR3aa: CASSPAPGQETQYF
v_gene: TRBV7-2
d_gene: -
abundance: many
j_gene: TRBJ2-5

CDR3nt: TGTGCCAGCAGTAATAACAGGGCCCAAGAGACCCAGTACTTC
CDR3aa: CASSNNRAQETQYF
v_gene: TRBV6-1
d_gene: -
abundance: many
j_gene: TRBJ2-5

CDR3nt: TGTGCCAGCAGCGTAGAAGCGATCCGATACAATGAGCAGTTCTTC
CDR3aa: CASSVEAIRYNEQFF
v_gene: TRBV9
d_gene: -
abundance: many
j_gene: TRBJ2-1

CDR3nt: TGTGCCAGCAGCCTACTTCAAAGGGGGCGCGGGGAAAAACTGTTTTTT
CDR3aa: CASSLLQRGRGEKLFF
v_gene: TRBV11-2
d_gene: TRBD1
abundance: many
j_gene: TRBJ1-4

CDR3nt: TGTGCCAGCAGTGAAGAAAAAGGGGGATCCTACGAGCAGTACTTC
CDR3aa: CASSEEKGGSYEQYF
v_gene: TRBV6-1
d_gene: -
abundance: many
j_gene: TRBJ2-7

CDR3nt: TGTGCCAGCAGCTTAGGGCAGGTCAATGAAAAACTGTTTTTT
CDR3aa: CASSLGQVNEKLFF
v_gene: TRBV7-9
d_gene: -
abundance: many
j_gene: TRBJ1-4

CDR3nt: TGTGCCAGCAGCTTAGTAGCAAACTCCTACGAGCAGTACTTC
CDR3aa: CASSLVANSYEQYF
v_gene: TRBV7-6
d_gene: -
abundance: many
j_gene: TRBJ2-7

CDR3nt: TGTGCCACCAGCAGGGACCGGCCCGGGACAGGGGGACGTGATGAGCAGTTCTTC
CDR3aa: CATSRDRPGTGGRDEQFF
v_gene: TRBV15
d_gene: TRBD1
abundance: -
j_gene: TRBJ2-1

CDR3nt: TGTGCCAGCAGTAGAGAATGGACAGGGTATTCACCCCTCCACTTT
CDR3aa: CASSREWTGYSPLHF
v_gene: TRBV6-1
d_gene: TRBD1
abundance: many
j_gene: TRBJ1-6

CDR3nt: TGTGCCTGGAGGGGGGACAGGGGGCGCGGGGACACTGAAGCTTTCTTT
CDR3aa: CAWRGDRGRGDTEAFF
v_gene: TRBV30
d_gene: TRBD1
abundance: -
j_gene: TRBJ1-1

CDR3nt: TGCAGTGCTAGAGGACTCTCCCCCTATGGCTACACCTTC
CDR3aa: CSARGLSPYGYTF
v_gene: TRBV20-1
d_gene: -
abundance: few
j_gene: TRBJ1-2

CDR3nt: TGTGCCAGCAGCTTAGGACATTCGGGGGAGACCCAGTACTTC
CDR3aa: CASSLGHSGETQYF
v_gene: TRBV7-2
d_gene: -
abundance: many
j_gene: TRBJ2-5